This is a list of T cell receptor beta chains from one sample in a study of Graves' ophthalmopathy and Graves' hyperthyroidism. TCRdb reprocessed the multiplex PCR reads with MiXCR, giving one entry per CDR3 protein. The sample includes 400,000 or so distinct CDR3 sequences, roughly 14% seen only once; the top ten take about 7%. Sequenced material: peripheral blood. Every receptor here comes from a woman between 18 and 30 years old with stable Graves' hyperthyroidism. CDR3s include the opening cysteine and the closing phenylalanine or tryptophan. D genes are given only for firm matches. The listing skips clone size in some rows; elsewhere it reads once, few, many or a size class.

TRBV24-1,TRBJ2-5,few,TRBD2,CATCGTSGQETQYF
TRBV7-2,TRBJ1-1,NA,NA,CASSSSQGDTEAFF
TRBV3-1,TRBJ1-5,few,NA,CASSQDSGERPQHF
TRBV6-5,TRBJ2-7,many,NA,CASSYRDSSHYEQYF
TRBV6-2/TRBV6-3,TRBJ1-1,NA,NA,CASSYPQGPAFF
TRBV20-1,TRBJ2-6,NA,TRBD1,CSARNTGGPFSGANVLTF
TRBV20-1,TRBJ1-2,many,TRBD1,CSALQGEDGYTF
TRBV2,TRBJ1-2,many,TRBD1,CASSDRDRPLGYTF
TRBV7-8,TRBJ1-2,many,TRBD1,CASSPDRGIRKDYGYTF
TRBV27,TRBJ1-1,NA,NA,CASSPGGTEACF
TRBV12-3/TRBV12-4,TRBJ1-6,NA,NA,CASSLVGRNLYNSPLHF